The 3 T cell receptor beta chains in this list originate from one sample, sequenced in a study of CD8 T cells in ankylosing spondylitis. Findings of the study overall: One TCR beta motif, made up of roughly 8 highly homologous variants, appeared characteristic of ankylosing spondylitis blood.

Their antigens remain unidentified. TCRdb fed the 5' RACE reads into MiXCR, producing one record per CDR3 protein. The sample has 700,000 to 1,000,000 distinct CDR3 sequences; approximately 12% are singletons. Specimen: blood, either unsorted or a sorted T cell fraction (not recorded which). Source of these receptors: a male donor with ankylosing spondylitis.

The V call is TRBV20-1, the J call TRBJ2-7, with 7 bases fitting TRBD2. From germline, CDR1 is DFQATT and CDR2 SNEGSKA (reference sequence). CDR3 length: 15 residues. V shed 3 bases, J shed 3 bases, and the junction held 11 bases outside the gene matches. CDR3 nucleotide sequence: TGCAGTGCTAGCCCTGGGAGGGTAGGAGGCTACGAGCAGTACTTC. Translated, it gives CSASPGRVGGYEQYF.

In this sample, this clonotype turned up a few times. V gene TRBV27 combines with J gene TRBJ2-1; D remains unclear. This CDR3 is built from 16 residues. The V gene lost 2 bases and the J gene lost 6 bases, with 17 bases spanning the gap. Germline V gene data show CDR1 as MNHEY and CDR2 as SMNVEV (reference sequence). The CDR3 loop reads CASSLREVWDGNEQFF. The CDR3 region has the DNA TGTGCCAGCAGTTTAAGGGAAGTATGGGATGGCAATGAGCAGTTCTTC.

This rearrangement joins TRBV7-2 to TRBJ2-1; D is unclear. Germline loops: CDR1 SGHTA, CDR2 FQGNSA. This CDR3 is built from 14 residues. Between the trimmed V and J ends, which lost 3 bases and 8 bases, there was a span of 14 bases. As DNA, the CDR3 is TGTGCCAGCAGCTTGATGATTGGTAGCTATGAGCAGTTCTTC. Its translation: CASSLMIGSYEQFF.